The 8 T cell receptor beta chains reported below all come from one sample, sequenced in a study of OX40 agonist ivuxolimab in advanced cancers. Here immunoSEQ multiplex PCR was the method, and the copy in TCRdb shows in-frame clones only, minus some. The table shows some 74,000 clones, with about 85% occurring only once. The sequenced sample was CD4+ or CD8+ T cells sorted from blood, obtained in a trial of the OX40 agonist ivuxolimab. All receptors derive from an adult with an advanced solid tumor such as melanoma, head and neck, liver or kidney cancer.

This clone was counted a few times. CDR3 sequence reads: CASSHQGGRRMETQYF. For the CDR3, the DNA is TGTGCCAGCAGCCACCAGGGGGGCCGGAGGATGGAGACCCAGTACTTC. V and J are TRBV4-2 and TRBJ2-5, with D perhaps matching TRBD1 (7 bases). CDR1 LGHNA and CDR2 YNFKEQ come from the germline V gene. This CDR3 has 16 residues. The germline V and J ends were trimmed by 3 bases and 5 bases, with 19 bases remaining between them.

The chain couples TRBV5-1 to TRBJ2-3; TRBD2 matches at 12 bases. The V and J ends lost 0 bases and 5 bases, in that order; junction bases with no gene match: 7. CDR1 is SGHRS, CDR2 YFSETQ, per germline. This CDR3 is built from 17 residues. CDR3 coding DNA: TGCGCCAGCAGCTTGGGGAAGACTAGCGGGGGTATAGATACGCAGTATTTT. Amino acid sequence: CASSLGKTSGGIDTQYF.

The rearrangement joins TRBV5-1 to TRBJ2-5; 8 nucleotides align to TRBD1. The CDR3 sequence is 15 residues long. The V segment lost 4 bases and the J segment 4 bases; nucleotides outside the gene matches: 9. Germline-derived CDR1 and CDR2 are SGHRS and YFSETQ. The CDR3 here is CASSRTGGQGETQYF. The CDR3 nucleotides are TGCGCCAGCAGCAGAACAGGGGGTCAGGGAGAGACCCAGTACTTC.

This chain joins TRBV6-5 and TRBJ2-7; D might be TRBD2 (7 bases). Trimming took 5 bases from V and 6 from J, leaving 14 bases between them. The CDR3 covers 13 residues. The germline V gene encodes CDR1 MNHEY and CDR2 SVGAGI. The CDR3 region is CASSDGGRFEQYF. The CDR3, as DNA: TGTGCCAGCAGTGACGGGGGGCGCTTCGAGCAGTACTTC.

The J gene is TRBJ1-5, the V gene TRBV28; D not certain. The germline V and J ends were trimmed by 5 bases and 1 base, with 6 bases remaining between them. CDR3 size: 13 residues. In germline, CDR1 is MDHEN, CDR2 SYDVKM. The CDR3 bases are TGTGCCAGCAGTGGAGACAGCAATCAGCCCCAGCATTTT. Translation gives CASSGDSNQPQHF.

This clone was found once. This chain uses TRBV2 with TRBJ1-6, with a tentative D call TRBD1 (6 bases). This CDR3 is 14 amino acids long. V gave up 8 bases and J gave up 6 bases, with 14 bases separating them. Germline V gene sequence: CDR1 SNHLY, CDR2 FYNNEI. The CDR3 nucleotides read TGTGCCAGCCAACGGACAGCAACTAATTCACCCCTCCACTTT. Protein product: CASQRTATNSPLHF.

The genes are TRBV6-4 and TRBJ1-2, with no clear D. This CDR3 has 13 amino acids. Germline V gene lookup returns CDR1 MRHNA and CDR2 SNTAGT. The V gene lost 6 bases and the J gene lost 4 bases, with 12 bases spanning the gap. The CDR3 here is CASRNGYLYGYTF. Written as DNA, the CDR3 is TGTGCCAGCAGAAACGGGTATCTCTATGGCTACACCTTC.

The chain carries TRBV19 and TRBJ2-6; 11 bases align to TRBD1. V shed 7 bases, J shed 4 bases, and the junction held 12 bases outside the gene matches. This CDR3 spans 18 amino acids. Looked up from germline, CDR1 is LNHDA and CDR2 is SQIVND (reference sequence). For the CDR3, the DNA is TGTGCCAGTAAACCGTCGGGACAGGGGGTATCCGGGGCCAACGTCCTGACTTTC. This translates into CASKPSGQGVSGANVLTF. Complete variable domain (other parts from reference TRBV19 and TRBJ2-6): DGGITQSPKYLFRKEGQNVTLSCEQNLNHDAMYWYRQDPGQGLRLIYYSQIVNDFQKGDIAEGYSVSREKKESFPLTVTSAQKNPTAFYLCASKPSGQGVSGANVLTFGAGSRLTVL.